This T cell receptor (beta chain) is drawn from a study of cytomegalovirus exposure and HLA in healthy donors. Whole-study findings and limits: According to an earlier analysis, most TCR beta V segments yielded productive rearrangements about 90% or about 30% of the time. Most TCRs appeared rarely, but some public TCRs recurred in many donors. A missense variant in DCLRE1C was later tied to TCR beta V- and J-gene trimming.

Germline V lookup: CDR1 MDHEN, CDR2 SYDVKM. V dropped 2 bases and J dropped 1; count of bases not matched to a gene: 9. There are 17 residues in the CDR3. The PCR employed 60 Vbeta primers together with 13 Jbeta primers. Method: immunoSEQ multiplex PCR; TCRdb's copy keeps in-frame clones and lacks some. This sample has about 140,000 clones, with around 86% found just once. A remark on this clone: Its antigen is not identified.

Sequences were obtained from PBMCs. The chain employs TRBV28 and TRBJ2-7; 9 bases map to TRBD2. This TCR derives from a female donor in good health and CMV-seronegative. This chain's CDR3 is CASSLPTRTSASYEQYF. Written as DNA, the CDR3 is TGTGCCAGCAGTTTACCAACTAGGACTAGCGCGTCCTACGAGCAGTACTTC.